The TCR beta chain described here comes from a study of beta chain features in type 1 diabetes (dated by TCRdb to 2016 to 2019). As for the study more broadly: No differences in mean age, gender distribution, total cell number or subset yield were found between patients and healthy donors. A total of approximately 100,000,000 sorted cells were examined across all samples, and the number of cells per subset was strongly correlated with RNA yield. In the study, recently diagnosed type 1 diabetes patients and matched healthy donors were compared on the TCRB repertoires of their sorted circulating CD4+ T cell subsets. Regulatory and stem cell-like memory subsets were isolated from only 8 patients and about 8 healthy donors, whereas naive and central memory subsets came from all 30 or so donors. Summary of the overall study and its limitations: At VDJ recombination sites, patients with type 1 diabetes made fewer insertions and deleted more nucleotides, a pattern implying thymic rearrangement abnormalities. The naive, central memory and regulatory TCRB repertoires appeared to resemble one another more closely among patients than among healthy donors. Because small numbers of individuals were included in the HLA sub-analyses, any influence of HLA type on TCRB rearrangement was left unresolved. Shorter templates might be favored by PCR, yet because patient and control samples were amplified and corrected together, any such skew would affect both groups equally. A moderate but significant shortening of TCRB CDR3 length was observed in type 1 diabetes patients in all four CD4+ subsets. Sequencing cDNA rather than genomic DNA could over-represent highly expressing activated cells, although activation and CD3 levels did not differ between groups.

There are a few counts of this clone. It lacks a known antigen. Nothing much larger sits one base from this clone, and base qualities are not available. The entire amount of isolated RNA was reverse transcribed using the High Capacity cDNA Reverse Transcription Kit, so the sequenced TCRB transcripts were expressed ones. Deep immunoSEQ sequencing was applied to naive, central memory and regulatory T cell samples, giving an average of around 3.8 million total reads per sample. Sorted cells were lysed in RLT buffer, and RNA was extracted using DNase-treated RNeasy Micro or Mini kits according to cell number. To prevent cross-contamination, each cell subset was processed individually, whereas patient and healthy donor samples were processed jointly. The immunoSEQ multiplex PCR was used to amplify TCRB sequences from cDNA, generating 87-bp fragments that spanned the CDR3 region. Sequencing of the amplicons was performed on the Illumina HiSeq platform. In the original analysis: PCR bias was corrected computationally using synthetic template baselines, and reads within Hamming distance 2 were collapsed, with unmergeable singletons discarded. Reads were aligned against IMGT to assign V, D and J genes, CDR3 length and insertions or deletions at six rearrangement sites. Clonotype counts were normalized to sorted cell number within each subset before computing true diversity and Gini coefficients with the tcR R package. The overlap coefficient, calculated on TCRB nucleotide sequences, was used to measure repertoire sharing. Out-of-frame TCRB sequences from naive cells were analyzed as a proxy for the pre-selection repertoire. TCRdb carries this immuneACCESS record with in-frame sequences only. Its versions omit some clonotypes, under half of them owing to an unresolved V gene in the studies checked, with the rest unexplained. For V, J and clone size, that table is used; D and trimming come from the DNA. This sample is represented by some 290,000 clones; roughly an eighth of them were singletons. The ten most abundant clones make up less than 0.02% of the sample.

Each donor gave one peripheral blood draw, averaging approximately 0.12 L, which was collected into heparinised tubes. Naive, central memory, regulatory and stem cell-like memory CD4+ T cells were sorted on a BD FACSAria II using a panel including CD45RO, CCR7, CD25, CD127, CD95 and CD27. A purity above 98% was achieved for all sorted populations. PBMCs were isolated immediately by Lymphoprep density gradient centrifugation and stained directly without culture. To minimize batch effects, samples were stained and sorted in pairs, one healthy donor with one patient per experiment. This TCR came from a man younger than 40 with type 1 diabetes. The sample comprised naive CD4+ T cells from blood. What this sample's cell subset or site label stands for: true naive CD4+ T cells.

Here the CDR3 is given as CASSLSTAGHTGELFF. The nucleotides are TGTGCCAGCAGTTTATCGACAGCCGGCCACACCGGGGAGCTGTTTTTT. The chain links TRBV27 with TRBJ2-2; the best D guess is TRBD1, with 5 bases matching. CDR1 and CDR2 (MNHEY, SMNVEV) derive from the germline V gene (reference sequence). The CDR3 has 16 amino acids, counting the end cysteine and phenylalanine. The CDR3 DNA has 48 bases and is translated from base 1. The junction carries 11 bases between V and J, which are trimmed by 0 bases and 3 bases respectively.